This TCR beta chain is drawn from a study of blood T cells in healthy people across ages. Per germline, CDR1 DFQATT and CDR2 SNEGSKA (reference sequence). The CDR3 consists of 13 residues. The second PCR ran roughly 6 to 11 cycles with a sample-barcoded 5' primer and J-beta primers. In TCRdb, the 5' RACE reads were re-called with MiXCR into one record per CDR3 protein. Of about 1.5 million distinct CDR3 sequences in the sample, approximately 42% are singletons; the top ten hold approximately 4%. The source of this sequence is a woman younger than 35 in good health. Material: blood. The rearrangement uses TRBV20-1 and TRBJ2-7, with 7 bases that match TRBD1. The end of the DNA is better explained by TRBJ2-4, so the J call may be wrong. In nucleotides, the CDR3 is TGCAGTGCCCAAGGACAGGACGGCAACATTCAGTACTTC. Protein: CSAQGQDGNIQYF.